This T cell receptor beta chain derives from a study of blood T cell repertoires in COVID-19. Overall study: Sites in the United States, Italy and Spain provided acute and convalescent COVID-19 samples. T cells, B-cell-depleted T cells, or PBMCs provided the cDNA or gDNA that served as material.

Assay: immunoSEQ multiplex PCR; the TCRdb copy retains only in-frame clones and omits some. The data hold over 150,000 clones, with 75% to 90% observed a single time. There are 14 residues in the CDR3. Trimming removed 5 bases at V and 3 bases at J, with 11 bases between. CDR1 is SGHVS, CDR2 FNYEAQ, per germline. This sequence originates from a middle-aged woman with COVID-19, enrolled during active disease. Sequencing input: peripheral blood. This sequence joins TRBV7-6 and TRBJ2-1; TRBD2 is a possible D gene (5 bases). This CDR3 is CASSPPEVYNEQFF. In DNA form, the CDR3 reads TGTGCCAGCAGCCCGCCGGAGGTCTACAATGAGCAGTTCTTC.